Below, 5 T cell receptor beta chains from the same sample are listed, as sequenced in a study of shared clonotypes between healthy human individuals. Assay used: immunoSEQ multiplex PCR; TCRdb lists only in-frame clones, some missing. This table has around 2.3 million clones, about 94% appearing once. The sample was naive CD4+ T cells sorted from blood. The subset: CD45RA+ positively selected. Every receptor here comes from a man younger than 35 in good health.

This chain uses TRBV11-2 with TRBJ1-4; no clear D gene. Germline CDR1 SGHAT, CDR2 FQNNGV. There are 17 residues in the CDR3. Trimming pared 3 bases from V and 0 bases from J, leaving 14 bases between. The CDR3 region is CASSLGIGLSTNEKLFF. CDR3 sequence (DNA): TGTGCCAGCAGCTTGGGGATAGGACTCTCAACTAATGAAAAACTGTTTTTT.

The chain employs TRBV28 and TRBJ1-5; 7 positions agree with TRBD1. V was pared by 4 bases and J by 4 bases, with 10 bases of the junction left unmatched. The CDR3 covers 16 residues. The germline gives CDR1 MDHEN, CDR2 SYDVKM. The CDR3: CASSWVWTGGNQPQHF. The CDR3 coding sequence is TGTGCCAGCAGTTGGGTATGGACAGGAGGGAATCAGCCCCAGCATTTT.

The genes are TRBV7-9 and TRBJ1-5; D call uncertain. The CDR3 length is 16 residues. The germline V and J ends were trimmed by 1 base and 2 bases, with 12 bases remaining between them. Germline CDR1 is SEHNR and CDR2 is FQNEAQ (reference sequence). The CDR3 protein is CASSLGFSGGNQPQHF. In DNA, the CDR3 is TGTGCCAGCAGCTTAGGATTTTCAGGTGGCAATCAGCCCCAGCATTTT.

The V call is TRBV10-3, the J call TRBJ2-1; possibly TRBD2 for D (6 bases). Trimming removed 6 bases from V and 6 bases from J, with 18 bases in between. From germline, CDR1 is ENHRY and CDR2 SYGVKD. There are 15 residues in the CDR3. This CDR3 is CAIRTMRDEGNEQFF. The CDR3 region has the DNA TGTGCCATCAGGACCATGCGGGATGAGGGCAATGAGCAGTTCTTC.

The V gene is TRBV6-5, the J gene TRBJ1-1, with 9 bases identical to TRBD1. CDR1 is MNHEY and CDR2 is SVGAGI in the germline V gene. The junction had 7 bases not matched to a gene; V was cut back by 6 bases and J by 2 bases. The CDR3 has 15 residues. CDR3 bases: TGTGCCAGCAGGAAACAGGGGGCCGCTAACACTGAAGCTTTCTTT. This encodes CASRKQGAANTEAFF.